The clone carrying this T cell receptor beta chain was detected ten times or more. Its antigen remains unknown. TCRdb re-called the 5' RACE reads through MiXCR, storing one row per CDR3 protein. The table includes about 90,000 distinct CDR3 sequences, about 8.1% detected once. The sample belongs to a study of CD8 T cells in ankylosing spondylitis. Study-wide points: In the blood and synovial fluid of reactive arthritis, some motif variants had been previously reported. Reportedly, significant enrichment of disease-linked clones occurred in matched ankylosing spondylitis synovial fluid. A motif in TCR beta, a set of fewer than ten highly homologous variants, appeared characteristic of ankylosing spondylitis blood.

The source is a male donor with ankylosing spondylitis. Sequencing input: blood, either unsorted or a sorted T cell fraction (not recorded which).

CDR3 sequence: CASSDGNEQFF. CDR3 nucleotides: TGTGCCAGCAGTGATGGGAATGAGCAGTTCTTC. The V gene is TRBV28, the J gene TRBJ2-1; D not resolved. The V gene's germline CDR1 is MDHEN and CDR2 SYDVKM. The CDR3 sequence is 11 residues long. Trimming pared 5 bases from V and 7 bases from J, leaving 6 bases between. The variable domain in full, with the rest retrieved from reference TRBV28 and TRBJ2-1, is DVKVTQSSRYLVKRTGEKVFLECVQDMDHENMFWYRQDPGLGLRLIYFSYDVKMKEKGDIPEGYSVSREKKERFSLILESASTNQTSMYLCASSDGNEQFFGPGTRLTVL.